The T cell receptor (beta chain) described here comes from a study of shared clonotypes between healthy human individuals. In its sample, this clone was seen once. Compared with germline, one end of the junction differs, possibly owing to a read error. The germline gives CDR1 MNHEY, CDR2 SVGAGI. The CDR3 extends over 13 amino acids. Sequencing was performed with immunoSEQ multiplex PCR; in TCRdb, only in-frame clones are kept and a portion is missing. The data show about 1.5 million clones, about 98% seen once. Study donors comprised healthy, HIV-negative adults devoid of recent acute infection or vaccination. Every one of the donors was a Caucasian adult that lived in Nashville, Tennessee.

Sequenced material: naive CD4+ T cells sorted from blood. Subset indicated: CD45RA+ positively selected. This receptor was identified in a man aged 25-40 years in good health. The chain joins TRBV6-5 to TRBJ2-7, with a weak D call TRBD2 (5 bases). The DNA for the CDR3 is TGTGCCAGCAGCGGACTCCTACCTACGAGCTTCGTCTTC. This sequence encodes CASSGLLPTSFVF.